This T cell receptor (beta chain) was obtained from a study of blood T cells in healthy people across ages. Study-level background: When template switching was applied, about one barcoded beta molecule was captured per two T cells. General study points: CMV status of donors was unknown, possibly confounding expanded clonotype changes. More naive CD4+ cells and higher diversity were found in long-lived than in aged donors.

V lost 5 bases and J lost 8; bases outside the gene matches: 2. Germline-derived CDR1 and CDR2 are DFQATT and SNEGSKA (reference sequence). The CDR3 sequence is 11 residues long. The second PCR ran roughly 6 to 12 cycles with a sample-barcoded 5' primer and J-beta primers. TCRdb itself ran the 5' RACE reads through MiXCR, one entry per CDR3 protein. The table shows 1.5 million to 2 million distinct CDR3 sequences, with 28% occurring only once. Points on this clonotype: The antigen remains undetermined.

PBMCs numbering at least 7 million were isolated per sample. This sequence was found in a woman in her 30s in good health. The rearrangement joins TRBV20-1 to TRBJ1-2; TRBD1 matches 10 bases. The source material was blood. The chain's CDR3 is CSAWDRGGYTF. The CDR3 DNA reads as TGCAGTGCTTGGGACAGGGGAGGCTACACCTTC.